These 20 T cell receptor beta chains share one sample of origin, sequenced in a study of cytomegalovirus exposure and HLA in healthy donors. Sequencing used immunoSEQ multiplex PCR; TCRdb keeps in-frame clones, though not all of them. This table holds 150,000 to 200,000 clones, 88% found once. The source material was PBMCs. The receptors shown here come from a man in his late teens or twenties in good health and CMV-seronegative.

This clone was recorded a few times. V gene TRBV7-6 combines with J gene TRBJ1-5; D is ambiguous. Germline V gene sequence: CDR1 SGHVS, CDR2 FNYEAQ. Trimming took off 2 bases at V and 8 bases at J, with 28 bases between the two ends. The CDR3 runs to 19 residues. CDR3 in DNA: TGTGCCAGCAGCTTATCTGAGGTCTGTCGGCACAATCCTTGGGAGCCCCAGCATTTT. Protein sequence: CASSLSEVCRHNPWEPQHF.

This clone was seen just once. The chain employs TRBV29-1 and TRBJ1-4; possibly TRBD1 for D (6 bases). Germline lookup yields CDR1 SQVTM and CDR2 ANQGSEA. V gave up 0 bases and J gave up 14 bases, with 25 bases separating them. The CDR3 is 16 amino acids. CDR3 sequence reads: CSVEDTGTRGDARLFF. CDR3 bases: TGCAGCGTTGAAGACACCGGGACAAGGGGCGACGCGAGGCTGTTTTTT.

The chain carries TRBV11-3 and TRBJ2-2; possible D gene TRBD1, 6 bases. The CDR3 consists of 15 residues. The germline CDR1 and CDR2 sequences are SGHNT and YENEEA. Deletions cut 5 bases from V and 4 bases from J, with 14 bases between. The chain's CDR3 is CASSPRQDRTGELFF. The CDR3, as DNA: TGTGCCAGCAGCCCCAGACAGGATCGCACCGGGGAGCTGTTTTTT.

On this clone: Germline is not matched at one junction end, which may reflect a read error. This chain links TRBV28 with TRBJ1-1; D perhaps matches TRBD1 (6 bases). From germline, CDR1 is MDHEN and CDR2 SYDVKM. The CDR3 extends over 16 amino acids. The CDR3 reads CASSIWGTRMNTEAFF. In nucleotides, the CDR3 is TGTGCCAGCAGTATATGGGGGACACGGATGAACACTGAAGCTTTCTTT.

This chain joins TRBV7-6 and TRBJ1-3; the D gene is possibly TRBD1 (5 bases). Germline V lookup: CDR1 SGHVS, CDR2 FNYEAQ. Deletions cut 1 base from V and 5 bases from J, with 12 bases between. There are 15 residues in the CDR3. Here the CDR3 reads CASSLDGGVRNTIYF. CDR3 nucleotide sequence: TGTGCCAGCAGCTTAGATGGGGGGGTTAGAAACACCATATATTTT.

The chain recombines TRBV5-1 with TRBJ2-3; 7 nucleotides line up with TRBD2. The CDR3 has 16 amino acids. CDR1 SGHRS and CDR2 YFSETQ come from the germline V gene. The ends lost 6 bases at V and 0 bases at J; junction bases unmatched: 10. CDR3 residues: CASNPRETRSTDTQYF. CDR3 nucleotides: TGCGCCAGCAACCCGCGGGAGACCCGGAGCACAGATACGCAGTATTTT.

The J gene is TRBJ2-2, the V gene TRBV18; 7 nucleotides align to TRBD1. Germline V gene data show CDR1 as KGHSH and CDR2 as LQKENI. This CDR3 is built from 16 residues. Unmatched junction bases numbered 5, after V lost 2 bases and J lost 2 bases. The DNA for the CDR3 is TGTGCCAGCTCACCAGGGACAGCCCTAAACACCGGGGAGCTGTTTTTT. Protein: CASSPGTALNTGELFF.

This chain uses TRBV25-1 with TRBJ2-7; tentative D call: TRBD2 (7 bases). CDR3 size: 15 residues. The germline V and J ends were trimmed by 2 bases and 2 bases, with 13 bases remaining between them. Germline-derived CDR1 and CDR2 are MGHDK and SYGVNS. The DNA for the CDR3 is TGTGCCAGCAGTGAAGGGGGGGGCCTCACCTACGAGCAGTACTTC. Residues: CASSEGGGLTYEQYF.

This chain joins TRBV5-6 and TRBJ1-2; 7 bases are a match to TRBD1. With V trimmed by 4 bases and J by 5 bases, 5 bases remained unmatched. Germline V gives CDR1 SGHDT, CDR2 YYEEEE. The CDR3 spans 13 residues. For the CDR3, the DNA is TGTGCCAGCAGCCTTCGGACAGGTTATGGCTACACCTTC. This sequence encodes CASSLRTGYGYTF. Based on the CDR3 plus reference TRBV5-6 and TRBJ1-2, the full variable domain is DAGVTQSPTHLIKTRGQQVTLRCSPKSGHDTVSWYQQALGQGPQFIFQYYEEEERQRGNFPDRFSGHQFPNYSSELNVNALLLGDSALYLCASSLRTGYGYTFGSGTRLTVV.

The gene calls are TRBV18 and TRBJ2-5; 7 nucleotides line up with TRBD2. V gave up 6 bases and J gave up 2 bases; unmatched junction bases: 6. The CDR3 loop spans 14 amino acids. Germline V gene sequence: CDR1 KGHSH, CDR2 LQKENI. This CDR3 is CASSPPSGQETQYF. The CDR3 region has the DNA TGTGCCAGCTCTCCCCCTAGCGGACAAGAGACCCAGTACTTC.

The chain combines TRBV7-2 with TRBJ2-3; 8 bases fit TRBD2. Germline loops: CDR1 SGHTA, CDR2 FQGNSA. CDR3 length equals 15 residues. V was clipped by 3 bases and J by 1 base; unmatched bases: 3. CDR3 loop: CASSLGLVGTDTQYF. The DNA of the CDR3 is TGTGCCAGCAGCTTGGGACTAGTCGGCACAGATACGCAGTATTTT. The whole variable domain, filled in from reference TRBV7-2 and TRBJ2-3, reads GAGVSQSPSNKVTEKGKDVELRCDPISGHTALYWYRQSLGQGLEFLIYFQGNSAPDKSGLPSDRFSAERTGGSVSTLTIQRTQQEDSAVYLCASSLGLVGTDTQYFGPGTRLTVL.

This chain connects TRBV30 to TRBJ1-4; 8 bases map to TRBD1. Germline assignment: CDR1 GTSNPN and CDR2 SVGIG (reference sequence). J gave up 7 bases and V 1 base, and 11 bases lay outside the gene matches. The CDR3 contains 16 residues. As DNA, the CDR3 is TGTGCCTGGAGTGAATATAAACACAGGGGGAGTGAAAAACTGTTTTTT. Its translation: CAWSEYKHRGSEKLFF.

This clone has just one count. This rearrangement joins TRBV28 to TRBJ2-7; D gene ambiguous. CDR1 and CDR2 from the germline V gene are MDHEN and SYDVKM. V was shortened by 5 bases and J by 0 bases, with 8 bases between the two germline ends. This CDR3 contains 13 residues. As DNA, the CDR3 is TGTGCCAGCAGTCCGGCTGACTCCTACGAGCAGTACGTC. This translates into CASSPADSYEQYV.

CDR3 sequence reads: CASSPTPATNEKLFF. DNA for the CDR3: TGTGCCAGCAGTCCGACACCTGCAACTAATGAAAAACTGTTTTTT. The rearrangement uses TRBV28 and TRBJ1-4; no reliable D call. This CDR3 spans 15 amino acids. Between the trimmed V and J ends, which lost 5 bases and 0 bases, there was a span of 10 bases. Germline lookup yields CDR1 MDHEN and CDR2 SYDVKM.

The CDR3 DNA is TGCGCCAGCAGCCTATCCATAGCGGGAGGGTTTGCTGAGCAGTTCTTC. Protein product: CASSLSIAGGFAEQFF. The rearrangement joins TRBV5-1 to TRBJ2-1, with TRBD2 identical over 11 bases. The junction had 12 bases not matched to a gene; V was cut back by 4 bases and J by 9 bases. The germline gives CDR1 SGHRS, CDR2 YFSETQ. The CDR3 loop spans 16 amino acids.

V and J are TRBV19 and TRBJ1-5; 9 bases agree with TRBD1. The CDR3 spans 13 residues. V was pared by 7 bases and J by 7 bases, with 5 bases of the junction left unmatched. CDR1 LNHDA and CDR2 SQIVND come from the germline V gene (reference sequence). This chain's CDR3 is CASNRGREQPQHF. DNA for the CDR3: TGTGCCAGTAACAGGGGGCGGGAACAGCCCCAGCATTTT.

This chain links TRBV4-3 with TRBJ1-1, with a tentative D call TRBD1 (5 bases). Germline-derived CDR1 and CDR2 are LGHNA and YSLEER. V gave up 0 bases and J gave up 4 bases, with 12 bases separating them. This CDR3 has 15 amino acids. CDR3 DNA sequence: TGCGCCAGCAGCCAAGATACCGGGGGGACCACTGAAGCTTTCTTT. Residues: CASSQDTGGTTEAFF.

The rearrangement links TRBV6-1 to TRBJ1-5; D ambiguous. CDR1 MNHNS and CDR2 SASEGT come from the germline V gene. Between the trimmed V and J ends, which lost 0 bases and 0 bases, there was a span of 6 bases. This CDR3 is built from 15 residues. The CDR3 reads CASSEASGSNQPQHF. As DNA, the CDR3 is TGTGCCAGCAGTGAAGCGTCGGGTAGCAATCAGCCCCAGCATTTT.

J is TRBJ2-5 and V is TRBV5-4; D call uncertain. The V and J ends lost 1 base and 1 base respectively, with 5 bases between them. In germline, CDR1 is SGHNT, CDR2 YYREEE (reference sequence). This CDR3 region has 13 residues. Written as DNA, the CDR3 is TGTGCCAGCAGCTTGCAGGTCCAAGAGACCCAGTACTTC. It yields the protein CASSLQVQETQYF.

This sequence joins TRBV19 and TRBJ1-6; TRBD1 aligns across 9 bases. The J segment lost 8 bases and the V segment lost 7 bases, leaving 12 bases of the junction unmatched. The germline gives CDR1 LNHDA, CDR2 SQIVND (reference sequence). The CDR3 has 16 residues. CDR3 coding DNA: TGTGCCAGTAATCAAGTGGGGGACAGGGAGTATTCACCCCTCCACTTT. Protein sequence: CASNQVGDREYSPLHF.